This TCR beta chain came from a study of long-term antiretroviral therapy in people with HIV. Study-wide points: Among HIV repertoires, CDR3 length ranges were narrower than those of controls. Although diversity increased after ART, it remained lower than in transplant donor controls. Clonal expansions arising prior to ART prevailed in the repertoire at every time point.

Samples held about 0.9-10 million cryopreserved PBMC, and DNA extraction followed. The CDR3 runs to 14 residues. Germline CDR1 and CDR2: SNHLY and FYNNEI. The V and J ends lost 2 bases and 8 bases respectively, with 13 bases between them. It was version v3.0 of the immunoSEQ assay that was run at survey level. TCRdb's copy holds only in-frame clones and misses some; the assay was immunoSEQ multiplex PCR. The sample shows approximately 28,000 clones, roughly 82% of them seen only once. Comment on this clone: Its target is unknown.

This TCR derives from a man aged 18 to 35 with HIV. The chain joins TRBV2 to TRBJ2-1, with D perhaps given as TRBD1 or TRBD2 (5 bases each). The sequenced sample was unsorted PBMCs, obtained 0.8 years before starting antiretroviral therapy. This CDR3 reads CASSELGRGDEQFF. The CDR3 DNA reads TGTGCCAGCAGTGAACTGGGCCGAGGGGATGAGCAGTTCTTC.